This T cell receptor (beta chain) was sequenced for a study of metastatic and nonmetastatic thyroid tumors. Trimming stripped 0 bases from V and 8 bases from J, with 8 bases between. The length of the CDR3 is 12 residues. CDR1 and CDR2 from the germline V gene are GTSNPN and SVGIG (reference sequence). The entire patient cohort was treatment-naive prior to thyroid surgery. TCRdb used MiXCR to call clones anew from the PCR reads. Among roughly 50,000 clones listed, approximately 20% were seen once. About this clone: The same CDR3 can be traced to other DNA sequences in this sample.

The sequencing sample was made of blood. This clonotype was sampled from a male donor with papillary thyroid cancer or a benign thyroid nodule (not recorded which). Some clones in this sample may be carry-over from other donors' samples. The chain links TRBV30 to TRBJ2-1; no firm D call. As DNA, the CDR3 is TGTGCCTGGAGTGTACTCGTTGATGAGCAGTTCTTC. Residues: CAWSVLVDEQFF.